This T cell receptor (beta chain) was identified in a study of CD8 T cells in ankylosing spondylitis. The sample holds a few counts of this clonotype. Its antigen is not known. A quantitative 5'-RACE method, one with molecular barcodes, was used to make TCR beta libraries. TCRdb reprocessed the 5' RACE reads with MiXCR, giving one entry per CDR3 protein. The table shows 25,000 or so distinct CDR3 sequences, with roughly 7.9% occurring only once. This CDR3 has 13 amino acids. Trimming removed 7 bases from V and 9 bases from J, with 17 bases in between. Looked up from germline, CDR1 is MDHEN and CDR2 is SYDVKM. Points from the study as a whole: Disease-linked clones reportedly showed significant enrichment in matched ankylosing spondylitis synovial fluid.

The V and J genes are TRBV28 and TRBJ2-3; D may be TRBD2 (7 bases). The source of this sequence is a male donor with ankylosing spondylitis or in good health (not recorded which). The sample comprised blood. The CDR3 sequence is CASTSGGRDTQYF. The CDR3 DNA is TGTGCCAGCACTTCGGGGGGCAGGGACACGCAGTATTTT.